This T cell receptor beta chain was captured by sequencing in a study of Ad26.COV2.S vaccination and SARS-CoV-2 variants. About the research overall: Enrolled in COV1001, the donor was in the Ad26.COV2.S trial arm, which received the vaccine. Once or twice, 56 days apart, Ad26.COV2.S was delivered intramuscularly.

Treatment meaning: some 19 received Ad26.COV2.S at low or high dose, single or two shots; 5 received placebo; per-sample allocation not given. Samples were taken on day 63 after the first vaccine or placebo injection. Produced via immunoSEQ multiplex PCR; TCRdb's table is partial and in-frame only. The data show around 300,000 clones, about nine tenths seen once. Germline loops: CDR1 LGHNA, CDR2 YNFKEQ. The CDR3 consists of 14 residues. V lost 1 base and J lost 6, with 13 bases in between. The receptor was derived from a person aged 18-65 years who received the Ad26.COV2.S COVID-19 vaccine or a placebo. The rearrangement joins TRBV4-2 to TRBJ2-7, with D perhaps matching TRBD1 or TRBD2 (5 bases each). Sequences were derived from peripheral blood, sampled in a trial of Ad26.COV2.S vaccine versus placebo. Here the CDR3 reads CASSQVGSGSEQYF. In nucleotides, the CDR3 is TGTGCCAGCAGCCAAGTTGGCTCAGGGAGCGAGCAGTACTTC.